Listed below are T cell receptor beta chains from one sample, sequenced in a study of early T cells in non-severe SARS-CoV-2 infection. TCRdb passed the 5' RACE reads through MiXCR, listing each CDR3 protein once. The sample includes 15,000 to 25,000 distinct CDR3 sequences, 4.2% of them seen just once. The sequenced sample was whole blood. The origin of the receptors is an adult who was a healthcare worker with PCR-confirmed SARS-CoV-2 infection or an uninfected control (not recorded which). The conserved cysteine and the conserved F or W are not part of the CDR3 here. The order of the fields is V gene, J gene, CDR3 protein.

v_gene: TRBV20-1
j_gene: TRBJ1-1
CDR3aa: SASLRRSQGVEAF

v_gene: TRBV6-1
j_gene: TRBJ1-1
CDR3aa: ASSEPGRSGAEAF

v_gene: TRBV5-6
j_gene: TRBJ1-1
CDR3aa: ASSLSPATNTEAF

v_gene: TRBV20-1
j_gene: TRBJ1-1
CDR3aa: SAITGSGMNTEAF

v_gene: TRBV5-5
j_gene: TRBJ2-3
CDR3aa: ASSSPTGGTDTQY

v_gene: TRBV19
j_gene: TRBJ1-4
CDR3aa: VSARQGSLF

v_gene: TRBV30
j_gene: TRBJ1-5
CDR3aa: AWSVQINQPQH

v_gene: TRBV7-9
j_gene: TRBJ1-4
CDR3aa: ASSLEARQLF

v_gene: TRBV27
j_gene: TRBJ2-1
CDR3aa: ASSLLFIRTGVYNEQF

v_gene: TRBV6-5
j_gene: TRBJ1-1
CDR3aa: ASTYFPAGGTEAS

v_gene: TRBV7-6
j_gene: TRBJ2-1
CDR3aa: ASSPGLADSYNEQF

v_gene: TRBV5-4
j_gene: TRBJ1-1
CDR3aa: ASSPGGGTEAF

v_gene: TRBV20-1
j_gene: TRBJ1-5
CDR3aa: SAGTGQGRFQH

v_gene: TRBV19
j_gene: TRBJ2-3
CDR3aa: ASSRTSGVSDTQY

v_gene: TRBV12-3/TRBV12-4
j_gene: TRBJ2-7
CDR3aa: ASSLLGYEQY

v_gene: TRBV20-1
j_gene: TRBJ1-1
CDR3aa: SASPGTGVSTEAF

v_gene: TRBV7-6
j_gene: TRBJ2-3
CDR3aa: ASSLPFRGATDTQY

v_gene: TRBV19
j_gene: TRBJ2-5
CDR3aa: ASSTSGTREETQY

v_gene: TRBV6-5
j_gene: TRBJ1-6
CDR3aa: ASNMGPNSPLH

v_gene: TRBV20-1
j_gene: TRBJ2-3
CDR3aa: SASMRGTDTQY

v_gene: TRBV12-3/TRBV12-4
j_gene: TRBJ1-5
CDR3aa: ASTPGQGNQPQH

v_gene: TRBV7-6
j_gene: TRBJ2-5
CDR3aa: ASSLGQETQY

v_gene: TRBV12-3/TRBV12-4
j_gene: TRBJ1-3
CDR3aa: ASSFGPGNTIY

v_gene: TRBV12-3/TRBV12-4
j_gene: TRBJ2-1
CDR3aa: ASSLVSRPNEQF

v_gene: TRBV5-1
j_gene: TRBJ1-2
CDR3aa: ASSLGWRGDGYT

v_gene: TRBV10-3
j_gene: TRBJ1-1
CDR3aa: AISEDRGYTEAF